One sample yielded the 14 T cell receptor beta chains listed below, sequenced in a study of shared clonotypes between healthy human individuals. Only in-frame clones appear in the TCRdb table, and some are missing; sequencing was by immunoSEQ multiplex PCR. This table has about 960,000 clones, around three quarters appearing once. The sample consisted of memory CD4+ T cells sorted from blood. Subset denoted: CD45RA-negative fraction. The source is a man aged 18 to 29 in good health.

To note about this clone: This specimen includes other DNA sequences encoding the same CDR3. This sequence joins TRBV4-3 and TRBJ2-3; D not resolved. With 4 bases removed from V and 2 bases from J, the gap between germline ends came to 7 bases. From germline, CDR1 is LGHNA and CDR2 YSLEER. This CDR3 is built from 13 residues. CDR3 region: CASSLLSTDTQYF. For the CDR3, the DNA is TGCGCCAGCAGCCTTCTCTCCACAGATACGCAGTATTTT.

V gene TRBV7-2 combines with J gene TRBJ1-5; TRBD1 matches 8 bases. From germline, CDR1 is SGHTA and CDR2 FQGNSA. This CDR3 is built from 14 residues. The V and J ends lost 1 base and 4 bases, in that order; junction bases with no gene match: 0. This CDR3 is CASSLGTGNQPQHF. CDR3 nucleotides: TGTGCCAGCAGCTTAGGGACAGGGAATCAGCCCCAGCATTTT.

There are a few counts of this clone. The rearrangement links TRBV7-8 to TRBJ2-7, with 7 bases matching TRBD1. V lost 1 base and J lost 6; bases outside the gene matches: 6. The CDR3 is 14 residues long. The germline gives CDR1 SGHVS, CDR2 FQNEAQ. CDR3 nucleotide sequence: TGTGCCAGCAGCTTAGGCAGGGGGATGAGCGAGCAGTACTTC. Its protein is CASSLGRGMSEQYF.

The genes are TRBV7-2 and TRBJ2-3; no clear D. The CDR3 covers 13 residues. Looked up from germline, CDR1 is SGHTA and CDR2 is FQGNSA. V lost 4 bases, J lost 7 bases, and 12 bases lay in between. CDR3 sequence reads: CASSSDPPYTQYF. The CDR3 DNA sequence: TGTGCCAGCAGCTCGGACCCCCCATATACGCAGTATTTT.

V and J are TRBV12-5 and TRBJ1-3; no clear D. This CDR3 spans 14 amino acids. Per the germline V gene, CDR1 is LGHNT and CDR2 is FRNRAP. V was cut by 5 bases and J by 0 bases, with 8 bases left in between. The CDR3 is CASGKVDSGNTIYF. The CDR3 region has the DNA TGTGCTAGTGGTAAGGTGGACTCTGGAAACACCATATATTTT.

The J gene is TRBJ2-5, the V gene TRBV7-2, with D hard to call. Trimming stripped 5 bases from V and 4 bases from J, with 5 bases between. There are 11 residues in the CDR3. Germline CDR1 SGHTA, CDR2 FQGNSA. CDR3 DNA sequence: TGTGCCAGCAGCGAGAGAGAGACCCAGTACTTC. Its protein product is CASSERETQYF.

This clone was detected only once. The chain has TRBV27 and TRBJ2-2, with 9 nucleotides matching TRBD2. Unmatched junction bases numbered 3, after V lost 8 bases and J lost 2 bases. This CDR3 has 14 residues. Germline loops: CDR1 MNHEY, CDR2 SMNVEV (reference sequence). The CDR3 DNA follows: TGTGCCAGCGGACTAGCGAGTAACACCGGGGAGCTGTTTTTT. Translating it yields CASGLASNTGELFF.

This clone has only a few counts. The rearrangement uses TRBV6-5 and TRBJ2-3, with 9 positions matching TRBD2. V was pared by 11 bases and J by 8 bases, with 5 bases of the junction left unmatched. The CDR3 covers 11 residues. Germline-derived CDR1 and CDR2 are MNHEY and SVGAGI. DNA for the CDR3: TGTGCCGTTCGCGGGGGGGGTACGCAGTATTTT. This gives the protein CAVRGGGTQYF.

The J gene is TRBJ2-1, the V gene TRBV13; TRBD2 is a possible D gene (5 bases). This CDR3 comprises 12 residues. Trimming pared 2 bases from V and 12 bases from J, leaving 11 bases between. The germline V gene has CDR1 PRHDT and CDR2 FYEKMQ (reference sequence). Here the CDR3 reads CASSLRPAGQFF. CDR3 coding DNA: TGTGCCAGCAGCTTAAGACCCGCGGGGCAGTTCTTC.

V gene TRBV28 combines with J gene TRBJ2-1; D perhaps matches TRBD1 (8 bases). V lost 5 bases and J lost 7, with 18 bases in between. The germline V gene has CDR1 MDHEN and CDR2 SYDVKM. This CDR3 has 15 amino acids. CDR3 sequence (DNA): TGTGCCAGCAGTCCGCCGGACAGGGAGGGTAATGAGCAGTTCTTC. Translated, it gives CASSPPDREGNEQFF.

The chain employs TRBV7-8 and TRBJ1-2; D is uncertain. Trimming stripped 5 bases from V and 8 bases from J, with 18 bases between. This CDR3 contains 14 residues. Germline lookup yields CDR1 SGHVS and CDR2 FQNEAQ. CDR3 loop: CASSRGEGRGGYTF. CDR3 nucleotide sequence: TGTGCCAGCAGCCGCGGAGAGGGTAGAGGGGGCTACACCTTC.

The CDR3: CATMMWGPTYTDTQYF. For the CDR3, the DNA is TGTGCCACCATGATGTGGGGGCCCACCTACACAGATACGCAGTATTTT. The chain uses TRBV11-3 and TRBJ2-3; D possibly corresponds to TRBD1 (6 bases). V was cut by 10 bases and J by 2 bases, with 22 bases left in between. This CDR3 contains 16 residues. The germline V gene encodes CDR1 SGHNT and CDR2 YENEEA. Full variable domain (remainder filled in from reference TRBV11-3 and TRBJ2-3): EAGVVQSPRYKIIEKKQPVAFWCNPISGHNTLYWYLQNLGQGPELLIRYENEEAVDDSQLPKDRFSAERLKGVDSTLKIQPAELGDSAVYLCATMMWGPTYTDTQYFGPGTRLTVL.

The chain carries TRBV11-3 and TRBJ2-3, with D maybe TRBD1 (5 bases). The germline V gene encodes CDR1 SGHNT and CDR2 YENEEA. CDR3 size: 14 residues. Trimming took off 4 bases at V and 6 bases at J, with 14 bases between the two ends. CDR3 in amino acids: CASSSRSAGDTQYF. The CDR3 DNA is TGTGCCAGCAGCTCCAGGAGCGCAGGGGATACGCAGTATTTT.

V is TRBV5-4 and J is TRBJ2-1; 8 bases are shared with TRBD1. The CDR3 has 15 amino acids. Germline CDR1 SGHNT, CDR2 YYREEE (reference sequence). With 4 bases clipped from V and 4 bases from J, the junction kept 7 bases outside the gene matches. The CDR3 sequence is CASSTPGQDYNEQFF. The CDR3 nucleotides read TGTGCCAGCAGCACTCCGGGACAGGATTACAATGAGCAGTTCTTC.